The present entry profiles one TCR beta chain with its context. Its antigen is unknown. This sample is part of a study of identical twins. Study-level findings and limits: Models predicted less out-of-frame TCR alpha sharing in monozygotic twins than was found. Sequences that were beta out-of-frame showed weaker excess twin sharing.

Addition of a universal primer site occurred through template switching, and cDNA carried unique molecular identifiers. Each CDR3 protein is one row after TCRdb ran MiXCR on the 5' RACE reads. The sample contains fewer than 800,000 distinct CDR3 sequences, just over 7% of which appear only once. This CDR3 is 13 amino acids long. V lost 3 bases and J 3 bases, leaving 9 bases between the germline ends. This sample also appeared in a second study, on yellow fever vaccine responses in identical twins. From that paper: Twins' vaccine T cell response reportedly gave the appearance of partial convergence and partial personalization.

The sample comprised PBMCs. The chain has TRBV12-3 or TRBV12-4 and TRBJ2-7; perhaps TRBD1 as D (5 bases). The source is a woman in her late teens or twenties in good health. CDR3 DNA: TGTGCCAGCAGTTTCCAGGGTTACTACGAGCAGTACTTC. It encodes CASSFQGYYEQYF.